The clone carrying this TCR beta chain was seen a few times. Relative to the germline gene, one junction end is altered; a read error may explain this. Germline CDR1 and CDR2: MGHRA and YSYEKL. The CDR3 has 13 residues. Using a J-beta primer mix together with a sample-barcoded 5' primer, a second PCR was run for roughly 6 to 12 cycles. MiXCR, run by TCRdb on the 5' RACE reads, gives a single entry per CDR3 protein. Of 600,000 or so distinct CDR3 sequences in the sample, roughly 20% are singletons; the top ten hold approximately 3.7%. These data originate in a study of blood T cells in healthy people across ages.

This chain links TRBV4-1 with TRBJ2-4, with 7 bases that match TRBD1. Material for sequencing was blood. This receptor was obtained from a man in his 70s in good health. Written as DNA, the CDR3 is TGTGCCAGCAGCCAATTACAGGGGAGCATTCAGTACTTC. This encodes CASSQLQGSIQYF.